This T cell receptor beta chain emerged from a study of blood T cell repertoires in COVID-19. Overall study: T cells, B-cell-depleted T cells, or PBMCs provided the cDNA or gDNA that served as material.

As processed by the authors: By means of reference gene primer amplification, nucleated cell counts were estimated. The data were produced by immunoSEQ multiplex PCR, yet TCRdb's version contains in-frame clones alone and is incomplete. V and J calls and clone size follow that table, whereas D and trimming were derived from the DNA. The sample gives about 270,000 clones, 86% of which show up once; approximately 9.7% is in the top ten. Germline CDR1 reads SNHLY; CDR2 reads FYNNEI. V was pared by 11 bases and J by 7 bases, with 9 bases of the junction left unmatched. There are 14 residues in the CDR3. This clonotype originated in a man in his forties or fifties with active or convalescent COVID-19. The J gene is TRBJ2-2, the V gene TRBV2, with 11 bases matching TRBD2. Sequencing used peripheral blood. CDR3 residues: CARPTSGEDGELFF. As DNA, the CDR3 is TGTGCCCGCCCGACTAGCGGGGAGGACGGGGAGCTGTTTTTT.